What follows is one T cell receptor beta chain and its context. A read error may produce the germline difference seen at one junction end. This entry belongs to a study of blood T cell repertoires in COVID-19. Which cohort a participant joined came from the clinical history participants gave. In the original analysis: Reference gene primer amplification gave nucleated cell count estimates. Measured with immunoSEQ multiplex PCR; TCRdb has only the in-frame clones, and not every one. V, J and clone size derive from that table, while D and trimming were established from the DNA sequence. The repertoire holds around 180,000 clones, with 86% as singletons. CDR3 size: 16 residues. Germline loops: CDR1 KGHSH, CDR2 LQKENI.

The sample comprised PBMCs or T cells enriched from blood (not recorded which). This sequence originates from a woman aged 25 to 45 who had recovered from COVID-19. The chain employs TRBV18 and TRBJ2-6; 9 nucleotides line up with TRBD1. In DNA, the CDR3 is TGTGCCAGCTCGCCACAGGGGGCTTCTGGGGCCAACGTCCTGACTTTC. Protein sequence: CASSPQGASGANVLTF.